The 19 T cell receptor beta chains below come from one sample, sequenced in a study of blood T cell repertoires in COVID-19. TCRdb's table, derived via immunoSEQ multiplex PCR, lists solely in-frame clones and lacks some. The repertoire includes 65,000 to 90,000 clones, approximately 88% of them detected once, and 2.5% sits in the top ten. Sequencing was carried out using peripheral blood. The receptors derive from an older man with active or convalescent COVID-19.

CDR3 in DNA: TGTGCCTGGAGTGGGGGCAGCGGGGCTCAGCCCCAGCATTTT. This sequence encodes CAWSGGSGAQPQHF. The chain uses TRBV30 and TRBJ1-5; a possible D gene is TRBD1 (5 bases). The germline V gene has CDR1 GTSNPN and CDR2 SVGIG (reference sequence). The CDR3 runs 14 residues. V was clipped by 1 base and J by 6 bases, with 13 bases between them.

The chain combines TRBV19 with TRBJ1-2; tentative D call: TRBD1 (5 bases). The germline V and J ends were trimmed by 5 bases and 6 bases, with 13 bases remaining between them. The CDR3 sequence is 13 residues long. The germline CDR1 and CDR2 sequences are LNHDA and SQIVND (reference sequence). The CDR3 DNA reads TGTGCCAGTAGTTTTGGCGGGGGAGATGGCTACACCTTC. Protein sequence: CASSFGGGDGYTF.

CDR3 sequence reads: CASSTGTDNSPLHF. In DNA form, the CDR3 reads TGTGCCAGCAGCACCGGGACAGATAATTCACCCCTCCACTTT. This rearrangement joins TRBV7-8 to TRBJ1-6, with 7 bases lining up with TRBD1. Germline V CDR1 and CDR2: SGHVS, FQNEAQ. With 5 bases clipped from V and 5 bases from J, the junction kept 3 bases outside the gene matches. CDR3 length: 14 residues.

The V call is TRBV7-2, the J call TRBJ1-2, with D perhaps TRBD1 (5 bases). Trimming removed 1 base at V and 2 bases at J, with 8 bases between. The CDR3 spans 14 residues. Germline CDR1 SGHTA, CDR2 FQGNSA. CDR3 bases: TGTGCCAGCAGCTTAGAACAGGCGAACTATGGCTACACCTTC. This codes for CASSLEQANYGYTF.

This chain uses TRBV18 with TRBJ2-7, with D possibly matching TRBD2 (5 bases). This CDR3 is built from 12 residues. Germline CDR1 and CDR2: KGHSH and LQKENI. The germline V and J ends were trimmed by 3 bases and 3 bases, with 6 bases remaining between them. As DNA, the CDR3 is TGTGCCAGCTCACCTCGGGACTACGAGCAGTACTTC. It yields the protein CASSPRDYEQYF.

This sequence joins TRBV6-1 and TRBJ1-5; 8 bases map to TRBD1. Per the germline V gene, CDR1 is MNHNS and CDR2 is SASEGT. The CDR3 runs 15 residues. V was pared by 2 bases and J by 6 bases, with 6 bases of the junction left unmatched. CDR3 residues: CASSEKDRAGQPQHF. Written as DNA, the CDR3 is TGTGCCAGCAGTGAAAAGGACAGGGCTGGTCAGCCCCAGCATTTT.

The V and J genes are TRBV19 and TRBJ2-4, with a tentative D call TRBD2 (6 bases). V was clipped by 5 bases and J by 0 bases, with 17 bases between them. Per the germline V gene, CDR1 is LNHDA and CDR2 is SQIVND (reference sequence). This CDR3 contains 17 residues. As DNA, the CDR3 is TGTGCCAGTAGTTCGTACGGAGCGGGCATAGCCAAAAACATTCAGTACTTC. Residues: CASSSYGAGIAKNIQYF.

V and J are TRBV24-1 and TRBJ2-3, with D tentatively TRBD2 (5 bases). V was cut by 3 bases and J by 14 bases, with 14 bases left in between. The germline V gene has CDR1 KGHDR and CDR2 SFDVKD. This CDR3 region has 12 residues. CDR3 coding DNA: TGTGCCACCAGTGATCCGTTCGGGGTACGGTATTTT. This translates into CATSDPFGVRYF.

This clone was seen a few times. V is TRBV27 and J is TRBJ2-2; perhaps TRBD1 as D (6 bases). This CDR3 is built from 15 residues. Germline lookup yields CDR1 MNHEY and CDR2 SMNVEV (reference sequence). The ends were cut back, 4 bases at V and 0 bases at J, with 9 bases in the middle. The CDR3 DNA follows: TGTGCCAGCAGTTCCGGGACAACGAACACCGGGGAGCTGTTTTTT. Translating it yields CASSSGTTNTGELFF.

The gene calls are TRBV6-2 or TRBV6-3 and TRBJ2-7; possibly TRBD2 for D (5 bases). Germline CDR1 MNHEY, CDR2 SVGEGT. V shed 0 bases and J shed 1 base, with 13 bases lying between them. This CDR3 region has 16 residues. This chain's CDR3 is CASSYSPEVYSYEQYF. CDR3 sequence (DNA): TGTGCCAGCAGTTACTCCCCGGAGGTTTATTCCTACGAGCAGTACTTC.

The J gene is TRBJ2-5, the V gene TRBV14; TRBD1 agrees at 9 bases. The CDR3 loop spans 13 amino acids. J was trimmed by 2 bases and V by 8 bases; bases with no gene match: 3. Germline V gene data show CDR1 as SGHDN and CDR2 as FVKESK. In DNA, the CDR3 is TGTGCCAGCCGGGGGACAGGGCAAGAGACCCAGTACTTC. This encodes CASRGTGQETQYF.

The chain links TRBV5-1 to TRBJ2-5; D is unresolved. V was clipped by 6 bases and J by 5 bases, with 8 bases between them. CDR3 length: 11 residues. The germline V gene has CDR1 SGHRS and CDR2 YFSETQ. The CDR3 DNA reads TGCGCCAGCACCCTTTTGGAGACCCAGTACTTC. Protein product: CASTLLETQYF.

The chain combines TRBV6-1 with TRBJ2-7; D is unclear. The CDR3 runs to 13 residues. Germline-derived CDR1 and CDR2 are MNHNS and SASEGT. The V and J ends lost 2 bases and 2 bases respectively, with 7 bases between them. This chain's CDR3 is CASSEYSAYEQYF. Here the CDR3 DNA reads TGTGCCAGCAGTGAATACAGTGCCTACGAGCAGTACTTC.

V usage is TRBV18 and J usage is TRBJ2-1; weak D call: TRBD2 (6 bases). Germline V gene sequence: CDR1 KGHSH, CDR2 LQKENI. CDR3 size: 14 residues. Between the trimmed V and J ends, which lost 3 bases and 3 bases, there was a span of 9 bases. CDR3 region: CASSPGGSYNEQFF. CDR3 DNA: TGTGCCAGCTCACCGGGGGGAAGCTACAATGAGCAGTTCTTC.

The chain carries TRBV27 and TRBJ2-5; D possibly corresponds to TRBD1 (6 bases). This CDR3 has 13 amino acids. The V gene's germline CDR1 is MNHEY and CDR2 SMNVEV (reference sequence). V lost 3 bases to trimming and J lost 5 bases, with 10 bases between them. In nucleotides, the CDR3 is TGTGCCAGCAGTTTTGGGGGCATGGAGACCCAGTACTTC. This encodes CASSFGGMETQYF.

This clone was observed a few times. V is TRBV7-8 and J is TRBJ2-3; 7 positions agree with TRBD2. The J segment lost 2 bases and the V segment lost 4 bases, leaving 6 bases of the junction unmatched. This CDR3 region has 15 residues. Germline CDR1 is SGHVS and CDR2 is FQNEAQ. In nucleotides, the CDR3 is TGTGCCAGCAGCTCCACTAGCGTTCCCACAGATACGCAGTATTTT. It is translated as CASSSTSVPTDTQYF. The complete variable domain, with remaining parts taken from reference TRBV7-8 and TRBJ2-3, reads GAGVSQSPRYKVAKRGQDVALRCDPISGHVSLFWYQQALGQGPEFLTYFQNEAQLDKSGLPSDRFFAERPEGSVSTLKIQRTQQEDSAVYLCASSSTSVPTDTQYFGPGTRLTVL.

J is TRBJ1-4 and V is TRBV21-1; the table calls TRBD1, which could not be checked here. TRBV21-1 is reported as a pseudogene. The CDR3 loop spans 15 amino acids. The CDR3 DNA sequence: TGTGCCAGCAGCAAAGGCGGGGACAGGGTTGAAAAACTGTTTTTT. Translating it yields CASSKGGDRVEKLFF.

This clone has only one observation. The chain uses TRBV11-2 and TRBJ1-4; 7 nucleotides line up with TRBD1. Germline V lookup: CDR1 SGHAT, CDR2 FQNNGV. V shed 0 bases, J shed 11 bases, and the junction held 6 bases outside the gene matches. The CDR3 consists of 14 residues. The CDR3 DNA follows: TGTGCCAGCAGCTTAGAATATGGGACAGTTAAACTGTTTTTT. The encoded protein is CASSLEYGTVKLFF.

The chain joins TRBV12-3 or TRBV12-4 to TRBJ2-1; no reliable D call. V lost 6 bases to trimming and J lost 2 bases, with 8 bases between them. The CDR3 is 13 amino acids. The CDR3 reads CASRQFTYNEQFF. Written as DNA, the CDR3 is TGTGCCAGCAGACAGTTCACCTACAATGAGCAGTTCTTC.